This TCR beta chain was identified during a study of blood T cell repertoires in COVID-19. For the study at large: PBMCs, B-cell-depleted T cells, or T cells were the source of the cDNA or gDNA that made up the material.

How the authors handled the data: Amplifying reference gene primers gave estimates of nucleated cell counts. TCRdb keeps only in-frame clones here, not all; method: immunoSEQ multiplex PCR. V and J calls and clone size are as listed in that table; D and trimming were resolved from the DNA. The sample contains about 74,000 clones, about nine tenths of which appear only once. CDR1 MGHRA and CDR2 YSYEKL come from the germline V gene. V dropped 2 bases and J dropped 9 bases, with 17 bases sitting between them. The length of the CDR3 is 16 residues. This sequence was found in a human donor in a cohort sampled during active COVID-19. The sequenced material came from peripheral blood. The chain uses TRBV4-1 and TRBJ1-6, with a weak D call TRBD1 (6 bases). The CDR3 coding sequence is TGCGCCAGCAGCCAAACCAAGGGGGAAAGGGGTTCACCCCTCCACTTT. It translates to CASSQTKGERGSPLHF.